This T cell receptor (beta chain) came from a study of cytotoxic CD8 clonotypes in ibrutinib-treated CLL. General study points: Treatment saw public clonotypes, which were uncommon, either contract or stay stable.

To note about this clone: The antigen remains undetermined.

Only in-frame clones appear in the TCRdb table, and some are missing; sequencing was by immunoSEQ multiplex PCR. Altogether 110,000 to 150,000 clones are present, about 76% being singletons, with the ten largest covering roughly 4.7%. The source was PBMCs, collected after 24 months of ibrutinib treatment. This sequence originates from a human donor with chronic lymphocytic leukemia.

The CDR3 protein is CACSTGTRGYTEAFF. As DNA, the CDR3 is TGTGCCTGCTCGACAGGGACGCGGGGGTACACTGAAGCTTTCTTT. This chain uses TRBV30 with TRBJ1-1; 7 nucleotides match TRBD1. Per the germline V gene, CDR1 is GTSNPN and CDR2 is SVGIG (reference sequence). CDR3 length equals 15 residues. With 6 bases clipped from V and 3 bases from J, the junction kept 13 bases outside the gene matches.